The 3 T cell receptor beta chains listed next were all sequenced from one sample in a study of blood T cells in healthy people across ages. Sample-barcoded 5' priming and a J-beta primer mix drove a second PCR of roughly 7 to 11 cycles. TCRdb reanalysed the 5' RACE reads using MiXCR and keeps one entry per CDR3 protein. The sample consists of around 1,500,000 distinct CDR3 sequences, roughly 28% of them appearing once. The sequenced sample consisted of blood. The receptors derive from a woman younger than 45 in good health.

This clonotype was found a few times. This chain joins TRBV20-1 and TRBJ1-5, with no clear D. Germline CDR1 reads DFQATT; CDR2 reads SNEGSKA (reference sequence). The CDR3 length is 14 residues. Trimming left V 5 bases short and J 0 bases short, with 11 bases between. The CDR3 bases are TGCAGTGCTGGGGAGGAGGATAGCAATCAGCCCCAGCATTTT. The encoded protein is CSAGEEDSNQPQHF.

This clonotype was recorded a few times. V and J are TRBV6-5 and TRBJ2-3; D might be TRBD2 (6 bases). Trimming took off 1 base at V and 1 base at J, with 12 bases between the two ends. Per the germline V gene, CDR1 is MNHEY and CDR2 is SVGAGI. The CDR3 contains 16 residues. The CDR3 reads CASSYWGGVGTDTQYF. The CDR3 DNA is TGTGCCAGCAGTTACTGGGGCGGGGTGGGCACAGATACGCAGTATTTT.

The chain recombines TRBV20-1 with TRBJ1-1, with D possibly matching TRBD1 (5 bases). V gave up 6 bases and J gave up 6 bases, with 20 bases separating them. Germline-derived CDR1 and CDR2 are DFQATT and SNEGSKA (reference sequence). The CDR3 extends over 14 amino acids. The CDR3 nucleotides read TGCAGTGCGGACAATATGGGGCGGCTCTCTGAAGCTTTCTTT. Translated, it gives CSADNMGRLSEAFF.